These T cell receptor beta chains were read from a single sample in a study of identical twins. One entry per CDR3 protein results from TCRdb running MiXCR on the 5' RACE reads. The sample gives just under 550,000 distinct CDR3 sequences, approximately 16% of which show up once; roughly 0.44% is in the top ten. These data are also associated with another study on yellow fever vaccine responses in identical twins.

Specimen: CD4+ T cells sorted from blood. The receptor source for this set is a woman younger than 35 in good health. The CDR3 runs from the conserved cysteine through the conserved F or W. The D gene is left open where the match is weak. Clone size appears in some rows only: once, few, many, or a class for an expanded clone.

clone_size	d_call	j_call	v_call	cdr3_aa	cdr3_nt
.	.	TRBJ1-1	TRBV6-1	CASSEEEGLGEAFF	TGTGCCAGCAGTGAAGAAGAGGGCCTGGGTGAAGCTTTCTTT
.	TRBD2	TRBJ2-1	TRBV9	CASSLTSGVSSYNEQFF	TGTGCCAGCAGCTTGACTAGCGGGGTTAGCTCCTACAATGAGCAGTTCTTC
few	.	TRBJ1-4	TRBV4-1	CASSQGVVTNEKLFF	TGCGCCAGCAGCCAAGGGGTGGTCACTAATGAAAAACTGTTTTTT
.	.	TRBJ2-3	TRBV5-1	CASSLALGSADTQYF	TGCGCCAGCAGCTTGGCCCTTGGTAGTGCAGATACGCAGTATTTT
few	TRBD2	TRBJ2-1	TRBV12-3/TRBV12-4	CASRPGTSGSNEQFF	TGTGCCAGCAGGCCCGGGACTAGCGGGTCTAATGAGCAGTTCTTC
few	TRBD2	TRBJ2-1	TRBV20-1	CSASGSGGPSYNEQFF	TGCAGTGCTTCGGGTAGCGGGGGCCCCTCCTACAATGAGCAGTTCTTC
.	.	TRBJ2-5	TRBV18	CASSSTLQVRETQYF	TGTGCCAGCTCAAGCACACTACAGGTTAGGGAGACCCAGTACTTC
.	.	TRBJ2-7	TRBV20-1	CSARGGAGGYEQYF	TGCAGTGCCAGGGGGGGGGCTGGCGGCTACGAGCAGTACTTC
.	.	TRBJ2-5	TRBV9	CASSGQGGALGLETQYF	TGTGCCAGCAGCGGCCAAGGGGGGGCCCTCGGGTTGGAGACCCAGTACTTC
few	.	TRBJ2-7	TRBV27	CASSTYGLSGVDYEQYF	TGTGCCAGCAGTACCTATGGATTGTCGGGAGTCGACTACGAGCAGTACTTC
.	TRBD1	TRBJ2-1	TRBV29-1	CSATGTGSAMGQFF	TGCAGCGCCACCGGGACAGGGTCCGCAATGGGGCAGTTCTTC
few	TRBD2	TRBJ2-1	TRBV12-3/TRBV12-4	CASRNPGTSDEQFF	TGTGCCAGCAGGAACCCGGGGACTAGCGATGAGCAGTTCTTC
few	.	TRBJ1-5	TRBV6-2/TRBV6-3	CASSYTVGSNQPQHF	TGTGCCAGCAGTTACACTGTAGGGAGCAATCAGCCCCAGCATTTT
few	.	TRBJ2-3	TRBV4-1	CASSPAEGGGTDTQYF	TGCGCCAGCAGCCCAGCAGAGGGGGGGGGCACAGATACGCAGTATTTT
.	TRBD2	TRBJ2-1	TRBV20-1	CSARPPLSPGGTGGDEQFF	TGCAGTGCTAGACCACCGTTGTCTCCCGGCGGGACGGGAGGAGATGAGCAGTTCTTC
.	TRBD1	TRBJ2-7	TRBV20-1	CSAWTGTGDYEQYF	TGCAGTGCATGGACCGGGACAGGGGACTACGAGCAGTACTTC
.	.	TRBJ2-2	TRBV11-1	CASSLVGWGQLNTGELFF	TGTGCCAGCAGCTTAGTTGGTTGGGGGCAACTGAACACCGGGGAGCTGTTTTTT
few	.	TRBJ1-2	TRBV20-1	CSARNRQTYGYTF	TGCAGTGCTAGGAACCGACAGACCTATGGCTACACCTTC
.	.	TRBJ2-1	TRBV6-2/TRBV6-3	CASGPYNEQFF	TGTGCCAGCGGACCTTACAATGAGCAGTTCTTC
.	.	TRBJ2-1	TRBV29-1	CSVGGQNNEQFF	TGCAGCGTGGGGGGACAGAACAATGAGCAGTTCTTC
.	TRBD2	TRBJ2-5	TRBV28	CASSARTSGVQETQYF	TGTGCCAGCTCGGCCCGGACTAGCGGAGTTCAAGAGACCCAGTACTTC
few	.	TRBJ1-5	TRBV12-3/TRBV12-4	CASTIGSGPQHF	TGTGCCAGCACCATAGGGAGCGGGCCCCAGCATTTT
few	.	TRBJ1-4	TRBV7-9	CASSLVGGGEKLFF	TGTGCCAGCAGCTTAGTTGGGGGAGGTGAAAAACTGTTTTTT
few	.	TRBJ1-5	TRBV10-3	CAISEVSNQPQHF	TGTGCCATCAGTGAGGTCAGTAATCAGCCCCAGCATTTT
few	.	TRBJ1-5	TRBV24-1	CATSRAGLQPQHF	TGTGCCACCAGCAGGGCAGGATTACAGCCCCAGCATTTT
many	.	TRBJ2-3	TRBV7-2	CASSLAVHTDTQYF	TGTGCCAGCAGCTTAGCCGTACACACAGATACGCAGTATTTT
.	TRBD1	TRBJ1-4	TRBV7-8	CASSLGDNRGLVEKLFF	TGTGCCAGCAGCTTAGGAGATAACAGGGGGCTGGTTGAAAAACTGTTTTTT
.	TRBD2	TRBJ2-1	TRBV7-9	CASSTWTSGRVHGEQFF	TGTGCCAGCAGCACTTGGACTAGCGGGAGGGTCCATGGTGAGCAGTTCTTC
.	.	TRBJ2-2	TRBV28	CASSADRITGELFF	TGTGCCAGCAGTGCGGACAGAATCACCGGGGAGCTGTTTTTT
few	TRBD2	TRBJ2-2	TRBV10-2	CASKLGLGIGELFF	TGCGCCAGCAAACTCGGACTAGGTATCGGGGAGCTGTTTTTT
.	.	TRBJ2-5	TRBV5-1	CASSPYSFQETQYF	TGCGCCAGCAGCCCTTACAGTTTCCAAGAGACCCAGTACTTC
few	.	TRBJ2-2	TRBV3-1	CASSQGLGVTGELFF	TGTGCCAGCAGCCAAGGCCTAGGCGTCACCGGGGAGCTGTTTTTT
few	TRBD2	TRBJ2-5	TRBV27	CASSLSTATSGRETQYF	TGTGCCAGCAGTTTATCAACAGCGACTAGCGGGAGAGAGACCCAGTACTTC
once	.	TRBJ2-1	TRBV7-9	CASEVGHEQFF	TGTGCCAGCGAAGTAGGTCATGAGCAGTTCTTC
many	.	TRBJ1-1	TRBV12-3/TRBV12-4	CASSPQGPREAFF	TGTGCCAGCAGTCCTCAGGGGCCCAGGGAAGCTTTCTTT
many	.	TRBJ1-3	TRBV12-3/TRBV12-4	CASSLTGSSGNTIYF	TGTGCCAGCAGTTTAACCGGGAGCTCTGGAAACACCATATATTTT
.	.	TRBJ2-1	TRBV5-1	CASSLEQYNEQFF	TGCGCCAGCAGCTTGGAACAGTACAATGAGCAGTTCTTC
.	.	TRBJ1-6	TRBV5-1	CASSLAGRFDSPLHF	TGCGCCAGCAGCTTGGCGGGCAGGTTTGATTCACCCCTCCACTTT
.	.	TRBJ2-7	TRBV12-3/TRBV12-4	CASSSRVDEQYF	TGTGCCAGCAGTTCCAGGGTTGACGAGCAGTACTTC
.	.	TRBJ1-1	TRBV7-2	CASSLALGEPVSTEAFF	TGTGCCAGCAGCTTAGCGCTCGGAGAGCCTGTTTCCACTGAAGCTTTCTTT
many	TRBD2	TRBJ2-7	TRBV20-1	CSAPTSGYEQYF	TGCAGTGCTCCGACTAGCGGATACGAGCAGTACTTC
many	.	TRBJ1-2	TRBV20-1	CSAKRAGVVDYGYTF	TGCAGTGCTAAACGTGCCGGAGTTGTGGACTATGGCTACACCTTC
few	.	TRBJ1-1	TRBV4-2	CASSRMSPTISPNTEAFF	TGTGCCAGCAGCCGTATGTCCCCCACGATCTCGCCAAACACTGAAGCTTTCTTT
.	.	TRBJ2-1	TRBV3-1	CASSQVRVGDEQFF	TGTGCCAGCAGCCAAGTCAGAGTGGGAGATGAGCAGTTCTTC
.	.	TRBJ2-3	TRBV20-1	CSARTRTLTDTQYF	TGCAGTGCTAGGACTAGGACACTCACAGATACGCAGTATTTT
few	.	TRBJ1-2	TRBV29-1	CSVRTQAYGYTF	TGCAGCGTAAGGACGCAGGCCTATGGCTACACCTTC
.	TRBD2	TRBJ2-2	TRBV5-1	CASSPGLAPNTGELFF	TGCGCCAGCAGCCCGGGACTAGCGCCGAACACCGGGGAGCTGTTTTTT
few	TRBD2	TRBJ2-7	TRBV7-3	CASSLKAGGPYEQYF	TGTGCCAGCAGCTTAAAGGCGGGAGGGCCCTACGAGCAGTACTTC
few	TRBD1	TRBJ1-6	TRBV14	CASSQASQGAALHF	TGTGCCAGCAGCCAAGCCAGCCAGGGGGCAGCCCTCCACTTT
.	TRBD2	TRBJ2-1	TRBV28	CASTIWKGLAAYNEQFF	TGTGCCAGCACCATTTGGAAGGGGCTAGCGGCTTACAATGAGCAGTTCTTC
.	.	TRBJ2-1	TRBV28	CASSFNPSGAVRNEQFF	TGTGCCAGCAGTTTTAACCCGTCGGGGGCTGTGCGGAATGAGCAGTTCTTC
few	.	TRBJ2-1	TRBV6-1	CASSPRDLDNEQFF	TGTGCCAGCAGCCCCCGGGACTTAGACAATGAGCAGTTCTTC